This is a list of T cell receptor beta chains from one sample in a study of cytomegalovirus exposure and HLA in healthy donors. Some clones are missing from TCRdb's copy, which holds only in-frame ones; the method was immunoSEQ multiplex PCR. The repertoire consists of over 75,000 clones, with over 70% occurring once and the leading ten covering around 7.5%. The sequenced sample was PBMCs. The receptors come from a man in his fifties in good health and CMV-seropositive. Each CDR3 is given with its conserved first and last residue. D genes are given only for firm matches. The size entry is marked missing in some rows and otherwise reads once, few, many or a size class.

abundance	v_gene	d_gene	j_gene	CDR3aa	CDR3nt
NA	TRBV5-1	TRBD2	TRBJ2-2	CASIPSGTNTGELFF	TGCGCCAGCATTCCAAGCGGGACGAACACCGGGGAGCTGTTTTTT
NA	TRBV5-1	TRBD2	TRBJ2-1	CASSSQGLAGGGGNEQFF	TGCGCCAGCAGCTCGCAGGGACTAGCGGGGGGAGGAGGAAATGAGCAGTTCTTC
NA	TRBV5-4	NA	TRBJ1-1	CASSLAEGMNTEAFF	TGTGCCAGCAGCTTGGCCGAGGGTATGAACACTGAAGCTTTCTTT
NA	TRBV2	TRBD2	TRBJ2-1	CASSTSGGAVEQFF	TGTGCCAGCAGCACTAGCGGGGGGGCCGTTGAGCAGTTCTTC
NA	TRBV5-1	NA	TRBJ2-7	CASSLGGTIEQYF	TGCGCCAGCAGCTTGGGGGGGACAATCGAGCAGTACTTC
NA	TRBV19	TRBD2	TRBJ2-3	CASSARTSGGEDTQYF	TGTGCCAGTAGTGCAAGGACTAGCGGGGGGGAGGATACGCAGTATTTT
NA	TRBV7-9	NA	TRBJ1-2	CASSPRDYTPNYGYTF	TGTGCCAGCAGCCCTCGGGACTACACCCCTAACTATGGCTACACCTTC
few	TRBV19	TRBD1	TRBJ1-1	CASSILQGKGTEAFF	TGTGCCAGTAGTATCCTACAGGGGAAGGGGACTGAAGCTTTCTTT
NA	TRBV27	TRBD2	TRBJ2-7	CASSLKAGRLGEQYF	TGTGCCAGCAGTTTAAAAGCGGGGAGACTCGGCGAGCAGTACTTC
few	TRBV19	TRBD1	TRBJ2-1	CASSMAGTGHYNEQFF	TGTGCCAGTAGTATGGCCGGGACAGGGCACTACAATGAGCAGTTCTTC
few	TRBV5-5	NA	TRBJ1-1	CASSFAPGLGTEAFF	TGTGCCAGCAGCTTCGCTCCGGGGTTGGGCACTGAAGCTTTCTTT
NA	TRBV4-3	NA	TRBJ1-4	CASSQDRGEGTNEKLFF	TGCGCCAGCAGCCAAGATCGGGGAGAGGGAACTAATGAAAAACTGTTTTTT
NA	TRBV4-3	TRBD2	TRBJ2-1	CASSQDMLAGSSSYNEQFF	TGCGCCAGCAGCCAAGATATGCTAGCGGGGTCGAGCTCCTACAATGAGCAGTTCTTC
NA	TRBV2	TRBD1	TRBJ1-5	CASSGTADQPQHF	TGTGCCAGCAGCGGGACAGCCGATCAGCCCCAGCATTTT
NA	TRBV2	NA	TRBJ2-7	CASGGPDQYEQYF	TGTGCCAGCGGCGGGCCGGACCAATACGAGCAGTACTTC
once	TRBV7-9	TRBD1	TRBJ2-6	CSSSHATGGAGANVLTF	TGTTCCAGCAGCCATGCAACAGGGGGTGCTGGGGCCAACGTCCTGACTTTC
NA	TRBV5-1	NA	TRBJ2-3	CASVLQGGSTDTQYF	TGCGCCAGCGTTCTACAGGGTGGGAGCACAGATACGCAGTATTTT
NA	TRBV10-1	NA	TRBJ2-2	CASSARLYRIYTGELFF	TGCGCCAGCAGTGCCCGCCTTTACAGGATCTACACCGGGGAGCTGTTTTTT
NA	TRBV19	TRBD1	TRBJ1-2	CASSGDRGNYGYTF	TGTGCCAGTAGTGGAGACAGGGGTAACTATGGCTACACCTTC
NA	TRBV15	NA	TRBJ2-5	CATSRAQTQETQYF	TGTGCCACCAGCAGAGCACAGACCCAAGAGACCCAGTACTTC
NA	TRBV5-5	NA	TRBJ1-1	CASSPGGRLNTEAFF	TGTGCCAGCAGCCCTGGAGGGAGACTGAACACTGAAGCTTTCTTT
NA	TRBV5-6	TRBD2	TRBJ2-3	CASSLGRGGGTDTQYF	TGTGCCAGCAGCTTGGGACGGGGGGGCGGGACAGATACGCAGTATTTT
NA	TRBV4-3	TRBD1	TRBJ1-5	CASSPDRQGWQPQHF	TGCGCCAGCAGCCCGGATAGACAGGGTTGGCAGCCCCAGCATTTT
once	TRBV5-4	NA	TRBJ1-1	CASSLGDTEAFF	TGTGCCAGCAGCTTGGGAGACACTGAAGCTTTCTTT
once	TRBV5-5	TRBD2	TRBJ2-1	CASSSRLAGESSYNEQFF	TGTGCCAGCAGCTCGAGACTAGCGGGGGAGAGCTCCTACAATGAGCAGTTCTTC
NA	TRBV7-6	TRBD1	TRBJ1-6	CASSLWQGASSPLNF	TGTGCCAGCAGCTTATGGCAGGGGGCGAGTTCACCCCTCAACTTT
few	TRBV5-1	NA	TRBJ2-3	CASSPGENTDTQYF	TGCGCCAGCAGCCCGGGGGAAAACACAGATACGCAGTATTTT
NA	TRBV6-4	NA	TRBJ2-7	CASTEEEQYF	TGTGCCAGCACGGAGGAAGAGCAGTACTTC
NA	TRBV5-1	TRBD1	TRBJ2-7	CASSLVVNSGTDREQYF	TGCGCCAGCAGCTTGGTCGTTAACTCCGGGACAGATCGCGAGCAGTACTTC
NA	TRBV19	NA	TRBJ1-1	CASRDTQNTEAFF	TGTGCCAGTAGAGATACACAGAACACTGAAGCTTTCTTT
NA	TRBV28	NA	TRBJ1-4	CASSPPVGANEKLFF	TGTGCCAGCAGTCCACCAGTGGGGGCGAATGAAAAACTGTTTTTT
NA	TRBV7-2	TRBD1	TRBJ1-2	CASSSLRDRENYGYTF	TGTGCCAGCAGCTCCCTCCGGGACAGGGAGAACTATGGCTACACCTTC
once	TRBV9	NA	TRBJ1-2	CASSVAAGAGFSSYGYTF	TGTGCCAGCAGCGTAGCCGCGGGGGCGGGCTTTTCGAGCTATGGCTACACCTTC
NA	TRBV19	NA	TRBJ2-5	CASSAQGSETQYF	TGTGCCAGTAGTGCCCAGGGGAGCGAGACCCAGTACTTC
NA	TRBV18	TRBD2	TRBJ2-3	CASSPRASGVGTDTQYF	TGTGCCAGCTCACCAAGGGCTAGCGGGGTAGGCACAGATACGCAGTATTTT
NA	TRBV19	TRBD1	TRBJ1-2	CASSTGTGKVIYGYTF	TGTGCCAGTAGTACCGGGACAGGGAAAGTCATCTATGGCTACACCTTC
NA	TRBV7-2	TRBD2	TRBJ2-3	CASSLVFAGGSTDTQYF	TGTGCCAGCAGCTTAGTTTTTGCGGGGGGGAGCACAGATACGCAGTATTTT
once	TRBV7-2	TRBD2	TRBJ2-3	CASSLGLAGITDTQYF	TGTGCCAGCAGCTTGGGACTAGCGGGGATCACAGATACGCAGTATTTT
NA	TRBV10-2	TRBD1	TRBJ2-7	CASTRGQGGEQYF	TGCGCCAGCACCCGGGGACAGGGAGGCGAGCAGTACTTC
NA	TRBV7-2	NA	TRBJ1-2	CASSKTGGYTF	TGTGCCAGCAGCAAAACAGGGGGCTACACCTTC
NA	TRBV23-1	TRBD1	TRBJ2-7	CASSRPTGPLNYEQYF	TGCGCCAGCAGTCGACCGACAGGGCCCCTCAACTACGAGCAGTACTTC
NA	TRBV7-9	NA	TRBJ1-5	CSSSLLDQPQHF	TGTTCCAGCAGCTTACTAGATCAGCCCCAGCATTTT
NA	TRBV5-1	NA	TRBJ1-1	CASSLVQENTEAFF	TGCGCCAGCAGCTTGGTTCAGGAAAACACTGAAGCTTTCTTT
NA	TRBV5-1	TRBD2	TRBJ2-5	CASSLGLAGGETQYF	TGCGCCAGCAGCTTGGGACTAGCGGGGGGAGAGACCCAGTACTTC
NA	TRBV19	TRBD2	TRBJ2-6	CASSKSGAVLLSGANVLTF	TGTGCCAGTAGTAAAAGCGGGGCAGTCCTCCTTTCTGGGGCCAACGTCCTGACTTTC
NA	TRBV9	TRBD2	TRBJ2-3	CASSVVAGGLTDTQYF	TGTGCCAGCAGCGTAGTAGCGGGGGGGCTGACAGATACGCAGTATTTT
NA	TRBV9	NA	TRBJ1-1	CASSVDFHPGTEAFF	TGTGCCAGCAGCGTAGATTTTCACCCAGGCACTGAAGCTTTCTTT
NA	TRBV7-9	TRBD2	TRBJ2-3	CASKSGGGTDTQYF	TGTGCCAGCAAATCGGGGGGTGGCACAGATACGCAGTATTTT